What follows are 20 T cell receptor beta chains derived from one specimen sequenced in a study of cytomegalovirus exposure and HLA in healthy donors. The study ran its PCR with 60 Vbeta and 13 Jbeta primers. The data were produced by immunoSEQ multiplex PCR, yet TCRdb's version contains in-frame clones alone and is incomplete. The repertoire holds 200,000 or so clones, with 77% as singletons. The specimen was PBMCs. The origin of the receptors is a woman in her twenties or thirties in good health and CMV-seropositive.

This clone was picked up a small number of times. This sequence joins TRBV19 and TRBJ2-3, with 11 bases that match TRBD2. J was trimmed by 2 bases and V by 9 bases; bases with no gene match: 13. Germline V gene lookup returns CDR1 LNHDA and CDR2 SQIVND (reference sequence). There are 17 residues in the CDR3. DNA of the CDR3: TGTGCCAGCAGAGACCAAGGACTAGCGGGTAACACAGATACGCAGTATTTT. It translates to CASRDQGLAGNTDTQYF.

The chain couples TRBV27 to TRBJ2-7, with TRBD1 matching 7 bases. V lost 4 bases and J lost 0; bases outside the gene matches: 6. CDR3 size: 15 residues. Germline V gives CDR1 MNHEY, CDR2 SMNVEV (reference sequence). CDR3 coding DNA: TGTGCCAGCAGTTCGACAGGGCGGAGCTCCTACGAGCAGTACTTC. Its translation: CASSSTGRSSYEQYF.

The chain carries TRBV9 and TRBJ2-1; possibly TRBD1 for D (6 bases). Germline V gene sequence: CDR1 SGDLS, CDR2 YYNGEE. The CDR3 extends over 15 amino acids. The ends were cut back, 0 bases at V and 5 bases at J, with 12 bases in the middle. The CDR3 nucleotides are TGTGCCAGCAGCGTAGTGGGACATACCGACAATGAGCAGTTCTTC. Translated: CASSVVGHTDNEQFF.

The V and J genes are TRBV18 and TRBJ1-3; D is uncertain. Looked up from germline, CDR1 is KGHSH and CDR2 is LQKENI. The CDR3 sequence is 16 residues long. The ends were cut back, 3 bases at V and 0 bases at J, with 12 bases in the middle. The CDR3 loop is CASSPSQLSSGNTIYF. CDR3 DNA: TGTGCCAGCTCACCGTCACAGCTTAGCTCTGGAAACACCATATATTTT.

In the case of this clone: A junction boundary mismatches the germline segment, possibly from a read error. V and J are TRBV7-3 and TRBJ1-1, with a weak D call TRBD1 (5 bases). This CDR3 spans 14 amino acids. Germline assignment: CDR1 SGHTA and CDR2 FQGTGA. CDR3 DNA: TGTGCCAGCAGCTTACGGGGGTTTGGGACTGGAGCTTTCTTT. Translated, it gives CASSLRGFGTGAFF.

The J gene is TRBJ2-6, the V gene TRBV6-4, with a tentative D call TRBD1 (6 bases). Germline CDR1 and CDR2: MRHNA and SNTAGT. V was shortened by 6 bases and J by 3 bases, with 15 bases between the two germline ends. This CDR3 has 16 amino acids. Written as DNA, the CDR3 is TGTGCCAGCAGAGGACAGTTTTTGGGTGGGGCCAACGTCCTGACTTTC. It specifies CASRGQFLGGANVLTF.

This chain joins TRBV5-1 and TRBJ1-1; 9 nucleotides align to TRBD1. The V gene's germline CDR1 is SGHRS and CDR2 YFSETQ. V lost 5 bases to trimming and J lost 6 bases; unmatched junction nucleotides: 5. The CDR3 runs 13 residues. CDR3 residues: CASRSGTGPEAFF. In DNA form, the CDR3 reads TGCGCCAGCAGGTCCGGGACAGGGCCTGAAGCTTTCTTT. Full variable domain (rest looked up from reference TRBV5-1 and TRBJ1-1): KAGVTQTPRYLIKTRGQQVTLSCSPISGHRSVSWYQQTPGQGLQFLFEYFSETQRNKGNFPGRFSGRQFSNSRSEMNVSTLELGDSALYLCASRSGTGPEAFFGQGTRLTVV.

The rearrangement joins TRBV28 to TRBJ1-2; D perhaps matches TRBD1 (5 bases). The germline V gene encodes CDR1 MDHEN and CDR2 SYDVKM. The CDR3 is 12 amino acids. Trimming left V 11 bases short and J 10 bases short, with 20 bases between. This CDR3 is CAYRAGFEAYTF. Here the CDR3 DNA reads TGTGCCTATAGGGCAGGGTTTGAAGCCTACACCTTC.

This sequence joins TRBV4-3 and TRBJ1-2, with TRBD1 as a possible D gene (6 bases). Germline CDR1 is LGHNA and CDR2 is YSLEER. This CDR3 contains 15 residues. Trimming took 0 bases from V and 10 from J, leaving 18 bases between them. The CDR3 nucleotides are TGCGCCAGCAGCCAAGATCCTCAGCAGGGGTGGGACTACACCTTC. Protein sequence: CASSQDPQQGWDYTF.

V is TRBV19 and J is TRBJ2-4; TRBD2 might be the D (7 bases). CDR1 and CDR2 (germline): LNHDA, SQIVND (reference sequence). The CDR3 length is 16 residues. V was cut by 3 bases and J by 4 bases, with 16 bases left in between. The DNA for the CDR3 is TGTGCCAGTAGTATGATAGGGGAGGGGGGGAAAAACATTCAGTACTTC. It specifies CASSMIGEGGKNIQYF.

This clone was detected a few times. The rearrangement links TRBV2 to TRBJ1-5, with a tentative D call TRBD1 (6 bases). CDR3 size: 15 residues. V was trimmed by 8 bases and J by 4 bases, leaving 18 bases between them. CDR1 and CDR2 from the germline V gene are SNHLY and FYNNEI. In DNA form, the CDR3 reads TGTGCCAGCGGACTGTGGGGGGGCGAGAATCAGCCCCAGCATTTT. Translating it yields CASGLWGGENQPQHF.

V is TRBV9 and J is TRBJ1-3; tentative D call: TRBD1 (6 bases). Germline lookup yields CDR1 SGDLS and CDR2 YYNGEE. Deletions cut 0 bases from V and 2 bases from J, with 12 bases between. CDR3 length: 16 residues. DNA for the CDR3: TGTGCCAGCAGCGTAGCTCCAGGGGCGACTGGAAACACCATATATTTT. Translated, it gives CASSVAPGATGNTIYF.

This clone was found a few times. The V call is TRBV28, the J call TRBJ1-6; the D gene is possibly TRBD1 (5 bases). This CDR3 comprises 16 residues. CDR1 is MDHEN, CDR2 SYDVKM, per germline. The ends were cut back, 6 bases at V and 3 bases at J, with 15 bases in the middle. Written as DNA, the CDR3 is TGTGCCAGCAGAAGCTCAGGGCGAGGCTATAATTCACCCCTCCACTTT. It codes for CASRSSGRGYNSPLHF.

Turning to this clone: At one boundary the junction diverges from the germline segment, which might be a read error. The genes are TRBV7-2 and TRBJ2-1, with 10 bases matching TRBD2. CDR1 SGHTA and CDR2 FQGNSA come from the germline V gene. The CDR3 runs to 13 residues. This chain's CDR3 is CASSLYGLADHLF. CDR3 DNA: TGTGCCAGCAGCTTATACGGACTAGCGGACCACCTCTTC.

This rearrangement joins TRBV2 to TRBJ1-2, with D tentatively TRBD1 (6 bases). The germline CDR1 and CDR2 sequences are SNHLY and FYNNEI. The CDR3 is 12 residues long. V was clipped by 8 bases and J by 4 bases, with 11 bases between them. DNA for the CDR3: TGTGCCAGCCGGGGGGCCGTCTATGGCTACACCTTC. This gives the protein CASRGAVYGYTF.

The sample holds a few counts of this clone. The gene calls are TRBV7-2 and TRBJ2-2; the D is unclear. The CDR3 length is 16 residues. Between the trimmed V and J ends, which lost 2 bases and 4 bases, there was a span of 14 bases. Germline V gene sequence: CDR1 SGHTA, CDR2 FQGNSA. The CDR3 loop is CASSLWSTSGTGELFF. CDR3 bases: TGTGCCAGCAGCTTATGGTCCACCTCGGGCACCGGGGAGCTGTTTTTT. The full variable domain, its missing parts supplied by reference TRBV7-2 and TRBJ2-2, is GAGVSQSPSNKVTEKGKDVELRCDPISGHTALYWYRQSLGQGLEFLIYFQGNSAPDKSGLPSDRFSAERTGGSVSTLTIQRTQQEDSAVYLCASSLWSTSGTGELFFGEGSRLTVL.

The rearrangement joins TRBV2 to TRBJ1-5; 8 bases line up with TRBD1. From germline, CDR1 is SNHLY and CDR2 FYNNEI. The CDR3 is 15 amino acids. Trimming at V came to 2 bases and at J to 8 bases, leaving 8 bases not matched to a gene. CDR3 bases: TGTGCCAGCAGTGAAAGGCAGGGGGCATTTAAGCCCCAGCATTTT. Translated, it gives CASSERQGAFKPQHF.

V gene TRBV10-3 combines with J gene TRBJ2-2; possibly TRBD2 for D (5 bases). V was pared by 5 bases and J by 2 bases, with 9 bases between. CDR3 size: 14 residues. Germline CDR1 and CDR2: ENHRY and SYGVKD. This chain's CDR3 is CAISKEVNTGELFF. CDR3 nucleotide sequence: TGTGCCATCAGTAAGGAGGTTAACACCGGGGAGCTGTTTTTT.

The V and J genes are TRBV29-1 and TRBJ1-3; no firm D call. The germline gives CDR1 SQVTM, CDR2 ANQGSEA. The CDR3 is 13 residues long. V gave up 3 bases and J gave up 2 bases, with 8 bases separating them. The CDR3 spells CSVEREPGNTIYF. CDR3 bases: TGCAGCGTTGAGCGGGAGCCTGGAAACACCATATATTTT.

This clone was observed a handful of times. DNA of the CDR3: TGTGCCAGCAGCTTGGGACTAGCAGAGACCCAGTACTTC. This encodes CASSLGLAETQYF. The rearrangement uses TRBV5-6 and TRBJ2-5, with 7 bases identical to TRBD2. The CDR3 extends over 13 amino acids. The germline V gene has CDR1 SGHDT and CDR2 YYEEEE. With V trimmed by 0 bases and J by 4 bases, 0 bases remained unmatched.